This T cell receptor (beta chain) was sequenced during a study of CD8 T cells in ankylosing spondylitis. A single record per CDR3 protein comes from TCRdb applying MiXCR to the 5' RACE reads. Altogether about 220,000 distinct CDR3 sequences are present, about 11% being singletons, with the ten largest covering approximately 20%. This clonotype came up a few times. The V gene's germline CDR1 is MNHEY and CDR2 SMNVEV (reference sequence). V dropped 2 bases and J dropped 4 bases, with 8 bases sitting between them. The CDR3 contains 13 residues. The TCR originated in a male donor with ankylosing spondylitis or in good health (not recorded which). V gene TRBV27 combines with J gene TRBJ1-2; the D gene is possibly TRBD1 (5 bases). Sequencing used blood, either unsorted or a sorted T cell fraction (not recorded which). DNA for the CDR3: TGTGCCAGCAGTTTAACGGGGACCTATGGCTACACCTTC. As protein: CASSLTGTYGYTF.